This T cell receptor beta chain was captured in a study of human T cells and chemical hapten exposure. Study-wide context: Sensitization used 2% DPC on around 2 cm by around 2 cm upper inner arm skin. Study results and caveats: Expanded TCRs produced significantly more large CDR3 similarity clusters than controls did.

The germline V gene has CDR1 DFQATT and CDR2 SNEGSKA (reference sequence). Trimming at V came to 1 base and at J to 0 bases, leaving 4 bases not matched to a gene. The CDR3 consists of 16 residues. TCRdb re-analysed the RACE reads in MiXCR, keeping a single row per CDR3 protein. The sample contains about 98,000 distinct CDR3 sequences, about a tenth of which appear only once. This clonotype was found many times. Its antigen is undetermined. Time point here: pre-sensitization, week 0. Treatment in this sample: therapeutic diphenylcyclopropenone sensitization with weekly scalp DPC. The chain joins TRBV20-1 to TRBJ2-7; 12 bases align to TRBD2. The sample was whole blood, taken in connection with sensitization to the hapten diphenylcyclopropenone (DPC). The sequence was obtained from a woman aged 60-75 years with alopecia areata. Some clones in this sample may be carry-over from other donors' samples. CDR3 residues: CSARGLAGVSSYEQYF. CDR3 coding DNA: TGCAGTGCTAGAGGACTAGCGGGGGTGAGCTCCTACGAGCAGTACTTC.